This T cell receptor beta chain originates from a study of OX40 agonist ivuxolimab in advanced cancers. Sequencing was performed with immunoSEQ multiplex PCR; in TCRdb, only in-frame clones are kept and a portion is missing. The profile shows approximately 62,000 clones, 80% to 90% of them singletons. This clone was observed a handful of times. A read error may account for a junction end that differs from germline. The length of the CDR3 is 10 residues. Germline CDR1 and CDR2: SQVTM and ANQGSEA. The receptor comes from an adult with an advanced solid tumor such as melanoma, head and neck, liver or kidney cancer. The material was CD4+ or CD8+ T cells sorted from blood, obtained in a trial of the OX40 agonist ivuxolimab. V usage is TRBV29-1 and J usage is TRBJ1-2, with a tentative D call TRBD1 (5 bases). The CDR3 reads CSVETGERLF. For the CDR3, the DNA is TGCAGCGTTGAAACGGGGGAAAGGCTCTTC.